The clone carrying this T cell receptor (beta chain) has a count of ten or more. The antigen is undetermined. The data were obtained in a study of T cells in Graves' hyperthyroidism and ophthalmopathy. General study results and limits: The model identified upcoming ophthalmopathy a median around 6 months ahead of onset. Clonotypes that were expanded in thyroid above 0.001 mostly appeared in blood too. A 13 V-J model separated ophthalmopathy from stable hyperthyroidism.

Graves' hyperthyroidism without ophthalmopathy progression within 18 months was termed stable. Amplified TCR beta CDR3 regions came from RNA transcripts. First-round RT-PCR targeting the TCR CDR3 was performed with the HTBI primer set. Each CDR3 protein is one row after TCRdb ran MiXCR on the multiplex PCR reads. This sample carries a few hundred thousand distinct CDR3 sequences, approximately 14% of them seen once, and the ten largest clones take approximately 15%. The CDR3 covers 16 residues. Per the germline V gene, CDR1 is SNHLY and CDR2 is FYNNEI. With 3 bases removed from V and 5 bases from J, the gap between germline ends came to 16 bases.

The sample comprised blood. The receptor was isolated from a woman aged 40 to 50 with Graves' hyperthyroidism. The chain has TRBV2 and TRBJ2-2; perhaps TRBD1 as D (5 bases). This chain's CDR3 is CASSDSVGAGTGELFF. The CDR3 DNA sequence: TGTGCCAGCAGTGATTCCGTGGGTGCAGGGACCGGGGAGCTGTTTTTT.